These 9 T cell receptor beta chains originate from one sample sequenced in a study of T cells in tuberculosis. Assay: immunoSEQ multiplex PCR; the TCRdb copy retains only in-frame clones and omits some. Of tens of thousands of clones in the sample, approximately 93% were seen once. The sequenced material came from PBMCs. The source of these receptors is a donor aged 5-35 years with latent tuberculosis or without tuberculosis infection.

V is TRBV5-1 and J is TRBJ2-1; 12 bases are shared with TRBD2. This CDR3 comprises 16 residues. V was clipped by 3 bases and J by 5 bases; unmatched bases: 6. The germline V gene has CDR1 SGHRS and CDR2 YFSETQ. The CDR3 region is CASSSLAGGPDNEQFF. In nucleotides, the CDR3 is TGCGCCAGCAGCTCTCTAGCGGGAGGGCCTGACAATGAGCAGTTCTTC.

CDR3 amino acids: CASSISGPENTIYF. The CDR3 nucleotides are TGTGCCAGTAGTATCTCAGGGCCTGAAAACACCATATATTTT. The V call is TRBV19, the J call TRBJ1-3; D is perhaps TRBD1 (5 bases). Trimming cost V 3 bases and J 6 bases, with 12 bases left between them. This CDR3 is built from 14 residues. Per germline, CDR1 LNHDA and CDR2 SQIVND (reference sequence).

V usage is TRBV6-4 and J usage is TRBJ1-2, with 8 positions matching TRBD1. V dropped 7 bases and J dropped 7; count of bases not matched to a gene: 8. This CDR3 has 13 residues. Per the germline V gene, CDR1 is MRHNA and CDR2 is SNTAGT. CDR3 DNA sequence: TGTGCCAGCACTAAATCAGGGGGCAGTGGCTACACCTTC. Amino acid sequence: CASTKSGGSGYTF.

The J gene is TRBJ1-1, the V gene TRBV30; no clear D gene. The CDR3 sequence is 13 residues long. The germline V gene has CDR1 GTSNPN and CDR2 SVGIG (reference sequence). Trimming took off 0 bases at V and 4 bases at J, with 9 bases between the two ends. In DNA, the CDR3 is TGTGCCTGGAGTGTAGAACGGGTCACTGAAGCTTTCTTT. Its protein product is CAWSVERVTEAFF.

The chain joins TRBV18 to TRBJ2-7; D might be TRBD2 (6 bases). CDR1 is KGHSH and CDR2 is LQKENI in the germline V gene. The CDR3 has 14 residues. Trimming removed 1 base at V and 2 bases at J, with 9 bases between. The CDR3 nucleotides read TGTGCCAGCTCACCACGCGCGGGACCCTACGAGCAGTACTTC. Residues: CASSPRAGPYEQYF.

The rearrangement links TRBV18 to TRBJ1-4, with D uncertain. The CDR3 runs to 17 residues. Trimming took off 0 bases at V and 5 bases at J, with 16 bases between the two ends. The germline V gene has CDR1 KGHSH and CDR2 LQKENI. The CDR3 is CASSPPPRASRNEKLFF. CDR3 nucleotides: TGTGCCAGCTCACCACCACCGCGAGCCTCTAGAAATGAAAAACTGTTTTTT. The whole variable domain, filled in from reference TRBV18 and TRBJ1-4, reads NAGVMQNPRHLVRRRGQEARLRCSPMKGHSHVYWYRQLPEEGLKFMVYLQKENIIDESGMPKERFSAEFPKEGPSILRIQQVVRGDSAAYFCASSPPPRASRNEKLFFGSGTQLSVL.

The gene calls are TRBV20-1 and TRBJ2-7, with D hard to call. Trimming stripped 8 bases from V and 4 bases from J, with 12 bases between. Germline CDR1 reads DFQATT; CDR2 reads SNEGSKA (reference sequence). The CDR3 contains 11 residues. CDR3 protein: CSLRRSYEQYF. The CDR3 coding sequence is TGCAGTCTACGGCGGAGTTACGAGCAGTACTTC.

This chain uses TRBV5-4 with TRBJ2-3; tentatively, D is TRBD2 (6 bases). V dropped 3 bases and J dropped 2 bases, with 10 bases sitting between them. The germline V gene has CDR1 SGHNT and CDR2 YYREEE (reference sequence). The CDR3 length is 14 residues. Written as DNA, the CDR3 is TGTGCCAGCAGCTCGGGGGAAGACACAGATACGCAGTATTTT. It encodes CASSSGEDTDTQYF.

The chain uses TRBV4-1 and TRBJ2-5, with a weak D call TRBD2 (5 bases). V shed 1 base and J shed 5 bases, with 14 bases lying between them. From germline, CDR1 is MGHRA and CDR2 YSYEKL. The CDR3 has 15 amino acids. CDR3 region: CASSQGPLAWETQYF. CDR3 in DNA: TGCGCCAGCAGCCAAGGCCCGTTAGCGTGGGAGACCCAGTACTTC.